The clone carrying this TCR beta chain has a single count. This sample is drawn from a study of blood T cell repertoires in COVID-19. Turning to the study itself: Whether acute or convalescent, the COVID-19 samples came from the United States, Italy and Spain. PBMCs, B-cell-depleted T cells, or T cells were the source of the cDNA or gDNA that made up the material.

TCRdb's table, derived via immunoSEQ multiplex PCR, lists solely in-frame clones and lacks some. The table records 200,000 to 300,000 clones, more than 80% of them present only once. Germline V CDR1 and CDR2: PRHDT, FYEKMQ (reference sequence). The CDR3 runs 16 residues. The V and J ends lost 2 bases and 4 bases respectively, with 17 bases between them. The sample consisted of peripheral blood. V and J are TRBV13 and TRBJ1-1; a weak D match, TRBD1 (5 bases). This receptor was obtained from a woman aged 40 to 50 with acute or convalescent COVID-19. The CDR3 loop is CASSLPSGVGGTEAFF. Written as DNA, the CDR3 is TGTGCCAGCAGCTTACCCTCGGGGGTTGGAGGCACTGAAGCTTTCTTT.